This T cell receptor (beta chain) was captured by sequencing in a study of glioma-infiltrating T cells. Using RNA template, CDR3s of TCR alpha and beta were amplified with iRepertoire arm-PCR. One entry per CDR3 protein, called by TCRdb with MiXCR from the multiplex PCR reads. The sample has about 400,000 distinct CDR3 sequences, around 38% seen once. Per germline, CDR1 MDHEN and CDR2 SYDVKM. Trimming at V came to 6 bases and at J to 0 bases, leaving 4 bases not matched to a gene. The CDR3 covers 14 residues. This clonotype was counted many times. Source material: glioma tissue, nonneoplastic brain tissue, or PBMCs (not recorded which). The J gene is TRBJ1-1, the V gene TRBV28, with 7 nucleotides matching TRBD1. This clonotype was sampled from a human donor with low-grade glioma or glioblastoma, undergoing nonglioma brain surgery, or in good health (not recorded which). Written as DNA, the CDR3 is TGTGCCAGCAGCTCGGGACAGATGAACACTGAAGCTTTCTTT. Its translation: CASSSGQMNTEAFF.